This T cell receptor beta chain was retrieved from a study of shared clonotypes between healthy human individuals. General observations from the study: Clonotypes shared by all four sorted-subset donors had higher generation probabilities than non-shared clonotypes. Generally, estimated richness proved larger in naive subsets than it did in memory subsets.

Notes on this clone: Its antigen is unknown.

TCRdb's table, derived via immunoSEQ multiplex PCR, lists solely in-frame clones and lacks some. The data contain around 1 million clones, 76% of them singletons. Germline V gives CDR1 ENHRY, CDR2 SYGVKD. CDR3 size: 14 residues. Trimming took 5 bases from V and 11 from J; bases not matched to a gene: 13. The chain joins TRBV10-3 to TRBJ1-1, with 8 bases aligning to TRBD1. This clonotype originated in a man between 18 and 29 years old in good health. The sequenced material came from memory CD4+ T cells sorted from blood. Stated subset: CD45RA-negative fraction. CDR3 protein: CAISPDRVTGVAFF. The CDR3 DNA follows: TGTGCCATCAGTCCGGACAGGGTGACGGGTGTGGCTTTCTTT.